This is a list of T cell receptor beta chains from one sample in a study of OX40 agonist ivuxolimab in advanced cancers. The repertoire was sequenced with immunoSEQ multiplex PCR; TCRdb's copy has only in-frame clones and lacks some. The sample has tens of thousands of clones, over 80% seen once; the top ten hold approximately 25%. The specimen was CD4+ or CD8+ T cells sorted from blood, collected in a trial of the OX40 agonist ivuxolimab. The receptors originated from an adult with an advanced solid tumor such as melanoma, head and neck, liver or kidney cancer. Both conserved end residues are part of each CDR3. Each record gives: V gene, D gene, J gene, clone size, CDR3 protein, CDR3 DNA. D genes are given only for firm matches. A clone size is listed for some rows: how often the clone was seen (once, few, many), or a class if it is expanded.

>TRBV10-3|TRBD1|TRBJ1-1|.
CAISEPSADRGWNTEAFF
TGTGCCATCAGTGAGCCATCAGCGGACAGGGGGTGGAACACTGAAGCTTTCTTT
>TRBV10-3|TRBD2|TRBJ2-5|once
CAISLAGGRQTQYF
TGTGCCATCAGCCTAGCGGGAGGGAGACAGACCCAGTACTTC
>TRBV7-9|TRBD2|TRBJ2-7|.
CASRGWRESYEQYF
TGTGCCAGCAGAGGGTGGCGGGAGAGCTACGAGCAGTACTTC
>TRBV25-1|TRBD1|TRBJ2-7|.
CASSEFDRGYEQYF
TGTGCCAGCAGTGAATTTGACAGGGGTTACGAGCAGTACTTC
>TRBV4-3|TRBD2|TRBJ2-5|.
CASSPQPGLAVPETQYF
TGCGCCAGCAGCCCTCAACCGGGACTAGCAGTACCAGAGACCCAGTACTTC
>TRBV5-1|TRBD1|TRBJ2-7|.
CASSLAPAGGYYEQYF
TGCGCCAGCAGCTTGGCTCCCGCAGGGGGCTACTACGAGCAGTACTTC
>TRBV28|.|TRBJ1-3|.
CASSLAAGVRRNTIYF
TGTGCCAGCAGTTTGGCGGCTGGGGTAAGAAGAAACACCATATATTTT
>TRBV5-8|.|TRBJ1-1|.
CASSFGQGVNTEAFF
TGTGCCAGCAGCTTTGGGCAGGGCGTGAACACTGAAGCTTTCTTT
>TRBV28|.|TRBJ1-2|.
CASSSPLNYGYTF
TGTGCCAGCAGTTCGCCATTGAACTATGGCTACACCTTC
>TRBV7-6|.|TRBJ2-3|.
CASSLEAEKDTQYF
TGTGCCAGCAGCTTAGAAGCCGAGAAGGATACGCAGTATTTT
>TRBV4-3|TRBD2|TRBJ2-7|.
CASSQHFSGSAYEQYF
TGCGCCAGCAGCCAACATTTTAGCGGGAGTGCGTACGAGCAGTACTTC
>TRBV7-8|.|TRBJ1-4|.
CASSRRGLATNEKLFF
TGTGCCAGCAGCCGCCGGGGGCTTGCAACTAATGAAAAACTGTTTTTT
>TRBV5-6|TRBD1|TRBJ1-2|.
CASTLLGTGGLSYYGYTF
TGTGCCAGCACCCTCCTAGGGACAGGGGGTTTGTCTTACTATGGCTACACCTTC
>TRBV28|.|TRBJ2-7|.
CASSLWTGFLHEQYF
TGTGCCAGCAGTTTATGGACGGGATTTTTGCACGAGCAGTACTTC
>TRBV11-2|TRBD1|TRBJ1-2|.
CASSLVGSGGIWGYTF
TGTGCCAGCAGCTTAGTAGGTTCAGGGGGCATTTGGGGCTACACCTTC
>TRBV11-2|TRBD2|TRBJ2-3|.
CASSWPGLASIDTQYF
TGTGCCAGCAGCTGGCCGGGACTAGCGTCGATAGATACGCAGTATTTT
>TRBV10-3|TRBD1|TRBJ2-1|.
CAISEVTGGRDNEQFF
TGTGCCATCAGTGAGGTGACAGGGGGCAGGGACAATGAGCAGTTCTTC
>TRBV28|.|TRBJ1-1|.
CASSLGYMNTEAFF
TGTGCCAGCAGTTTAGGGTATATGAACACTGAAGCTTTCTTT
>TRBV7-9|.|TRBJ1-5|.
CASSLDEISFNQPQHF
TGTGCCAGCAGCTTAGACGAGATCAGTTTCAATCAGCCCCAGCATTTT
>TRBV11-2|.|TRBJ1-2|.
CASSLEPGDIYTF
TGTGCCAGCAGCTTAGAACCAGGGGACATCTACACCTTC
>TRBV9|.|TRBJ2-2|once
CASSAPRTGPGDTGELFF
TGTGCCAGCAGCGCTCCCCGGACGGGACCGGGAGACACCGGGGAGCTGTTTTTT
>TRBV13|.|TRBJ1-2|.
CASSIPGVSGYGYTF
TGTGCCAGCAGCATTCCGGGGGTATCCGGCTATGGCTACACCTTC
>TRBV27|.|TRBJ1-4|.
CASRSSGTPSAKLFF
TGTGCCAGCAGATCCTCCGGGACACCTTCTGCGAAACTGTTTTTT
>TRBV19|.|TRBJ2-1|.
CASSYQHPYNEQFF
TGTGCCAGTAGTTACCAACACCCTTACAATGAGCAGTTCTTC
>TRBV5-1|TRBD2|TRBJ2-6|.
CASSPRGAGANVLTF
TGCGCCAGCAGCCCGCGGGGGGCTGGGGCCAACGTCCTGACTTTC
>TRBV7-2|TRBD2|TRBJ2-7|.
CASSLSTSGDYEQYF
TGTGCCAGCAGCTTGAGCACTAGCGGGGACTACGAGCAGTACTTC
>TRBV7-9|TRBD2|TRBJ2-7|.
CASRPVLAGLDEQYF
TGTGCCAGCAGACCTGTTCTAGCGGGACTCGACGAGCAGTACTTC
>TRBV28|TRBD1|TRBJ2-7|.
CASSPGTGTYEQYF
TGTGCCAGCAGTCCCGGGACAGGGACCTACGAGCAGTACTTC
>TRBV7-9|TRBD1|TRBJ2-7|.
CASSPSPGTGIFAYEQYF
TGTGCCAGCAGCCCCAGTCCCGGGACAGGGATCTTCGCCTACGAGCAGTACTTC
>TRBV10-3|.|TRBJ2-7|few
CAISETPSYEQYF
TGTGCCATCAGTGAAACGCCCTCCTACGAGCAGTACTTC
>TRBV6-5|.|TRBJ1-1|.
CASSLQGRTEAFF
TGTGCCAGCAGTTTACAGGGTAGGACTGAAGCTTTCTTT
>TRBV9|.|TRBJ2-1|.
CASSAQGFYYNEQFF
TGTGCCAGCAGCGCCCAGGGCTTCTACTACAATGAGCAGTTCTTC
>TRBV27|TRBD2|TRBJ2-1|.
CASSFGTSGDNEQFF
TGTGCCAGCAGTTTCGGGACTAGCGGAGACAATGAGCAGTTCTTC
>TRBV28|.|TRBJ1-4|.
CASSLKGPNEKLFF
TGTGCCAGCAGTTTAAAGGGCCCTAATGAAAAACTGTTTTTT
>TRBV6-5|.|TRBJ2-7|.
CASKPDVGLNEQYF
TGTGCCAGCAAACCCGACGTGGGTTTGAACGAGCAGTACTTC
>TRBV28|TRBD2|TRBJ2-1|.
CASSQSGRGNNEQFF
TGTGCCAGCAGCCAAAGCGGGAGAGGGAACAATGAGCAGTTCTTC
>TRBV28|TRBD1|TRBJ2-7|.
CASSWTGYAYEQYF
TGTGCCAGCAGTTGGACAGGGTACGCCTACGAGCAGTACTTC
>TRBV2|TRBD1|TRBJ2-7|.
CATLGQKIYEQYF
TGTGCCACGCTGGGACAGAAGATCTACGAGCAGTACTTC
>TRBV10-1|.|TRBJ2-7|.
CASSEEGDRFYEQYF
TGCGCCAGCAGCGAGGAGGGGGACAGATTCTACGAGCAGTACTTC
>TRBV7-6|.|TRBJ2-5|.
CASSLFPEAGEETQYF
TGTGCCAGCAGCTTATTCCCGGAGGCTGGAGAAGAGACCCAGTACTTC
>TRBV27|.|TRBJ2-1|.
CASSLDEGVANEQFF
TGTGCCAGCAGTTTAGACGAGGGAGTGGCGAATGAGCAGTTCTTC
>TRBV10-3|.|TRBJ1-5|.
CAISALKNRDGNQPQHF
TGTGCCATCAGTGCCTTAAAAAACCGGGACGGCAATCAGCCCCAGCATTTT
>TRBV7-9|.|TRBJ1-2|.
CASSSFPGQRYGYTF
TGTGCCAGCAGCTCCTTTCCAGGGCAGCGCTATGGCTACACCTTC
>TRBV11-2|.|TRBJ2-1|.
CASSLEVDLSSYNEQFF
TGTGCCAGCAGCTTAGAAGTCGACTTAAGCTCCTACAATGAGCAGTTCTTC
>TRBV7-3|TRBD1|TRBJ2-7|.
CASSLSRGNEQYF
TGTGCCAGCAGCTTAAGCAGGGGGAACGAGCAGTACTTC
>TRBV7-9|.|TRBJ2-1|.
CASSHPPRANEQFF
TGTGCCAGCAGCCACCCCCCGCGGGCGAATGAGCAGTTCTTC
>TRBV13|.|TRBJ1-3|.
CASSPTTVNNPSSGNTIYF
TGTGCCAGCAGCCCCACTACGGTCAACAATCCGAGCTCTGGAAACACCATATATTTT
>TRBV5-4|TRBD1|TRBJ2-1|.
CASSSGTGGRYNEQFF
TGTGCCAGCAGCTCCGGGACAGGGGGCAGGTACAATGAGCAGTTCTTC
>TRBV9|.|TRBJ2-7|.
CASSVATAGPTQYF
TGTGCCAGCAGCGTAGCTACCGCGGGCCCTACGCAGTACTTC
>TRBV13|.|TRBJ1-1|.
CASSLDRANTEAFF
TGTGCCAGCAGCTTAGACCGGGCGAACACTGAAGCTTTCTTT
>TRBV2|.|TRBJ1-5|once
CASSEEGVGNQPQHF
TGTGCCAGCAGTGAAGAGGGGGTAGGCAATCAGCCCCAGCATTTT
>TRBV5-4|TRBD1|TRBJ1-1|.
CASSSFRGRATEAFF
TGTGCCAGCAGCTCATTCAGGGGGCGCGCCACTGAAGCTTTCTTT
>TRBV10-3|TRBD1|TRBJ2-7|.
CAISESVLQGTELEQYF
TGTGCCATCAGTGAGTCGGTCCTACAGGGGACGGAGCTCGAGCAGTACTTC
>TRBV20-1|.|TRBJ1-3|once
CSATPGNTIYF
TGCAGTGCTACTCCAGGAAACACCATATATTTT
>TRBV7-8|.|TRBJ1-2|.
CASSHRSRLDYGYTF
TGTGCCAGCAGCCACCGTTCAAGGTTGGACTATGGCTACACCTTC
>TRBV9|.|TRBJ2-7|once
CASSVGTLSYEQYF
TGTGCCAGCAGCGTAGGTACTCTCTCCTACGAGCAGTACTTC
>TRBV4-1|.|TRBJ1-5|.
CASSQTGLQPQHF
TGCGCCAGCAGCCAAACAGGGCTACAGCCCCAGCATTTT
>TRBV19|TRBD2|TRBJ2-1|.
CASSPGGLEGHEQFF
TGTGCCTCCTCCCCCGGGGGGTTGGAGGGGCATGAGCAGTTCTTC